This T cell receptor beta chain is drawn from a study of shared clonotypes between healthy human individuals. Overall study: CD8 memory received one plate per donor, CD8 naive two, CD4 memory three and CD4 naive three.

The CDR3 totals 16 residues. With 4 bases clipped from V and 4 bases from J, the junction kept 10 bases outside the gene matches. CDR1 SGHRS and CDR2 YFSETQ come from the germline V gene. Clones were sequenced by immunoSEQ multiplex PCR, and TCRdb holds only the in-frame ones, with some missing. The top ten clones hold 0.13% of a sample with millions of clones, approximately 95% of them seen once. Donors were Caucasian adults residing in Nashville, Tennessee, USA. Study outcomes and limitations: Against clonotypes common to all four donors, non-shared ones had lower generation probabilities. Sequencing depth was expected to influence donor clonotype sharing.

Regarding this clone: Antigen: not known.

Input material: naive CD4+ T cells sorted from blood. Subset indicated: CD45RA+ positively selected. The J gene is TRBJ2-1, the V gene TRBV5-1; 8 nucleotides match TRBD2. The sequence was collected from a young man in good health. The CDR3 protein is CASSTGPGGNYNEQFF. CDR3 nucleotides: TGCGCCAGCAGCACCGGACCGGGGGGGAATTACAATGAGCAGTTCTTC.